These T cell receptor beta chains were read from a single sample in a study of T-cell reconstitution after alpha-beta-depleted transplantation in children. TCRdb reprocessed the PCR reads with MiXCR, giving one entry per CDR3 protein. The sample holds 750,000 to 950,000 distinct CDR3 sequences, 16% seen once. The starting material was PBMCs, mostly from graft donor cells, obtained 360 days after TCRalphabeta/CD19-depleted stem cell transplant. These receptors were obtained from a male patient aged 10-17 years who had a stem cell transplant for acute lymphoblastic leukemia, so the T cells may come from the graft donor. Each CDR3 is given with its conserved first and last residue. Fields, in order: J gene, clone size, V gene, D gene, CDR3 protein, CDR3 DNA. D genes are given only for firm matches. Only part of the rows carry a size: once, few, many, or a class if the clone is expanded.

TRBJ2-5,many,TRBV5-1,NA,CASSFKTRDTRRETQYF,TGCGCCAGCAGCTTTAAGACCCGGGACACCCGTAGGGAGACCCAGTACTTC
TRBJ2-7,once,TRBV5-1,NA,CASGSREGFEQYF,TGCGCCAGCGGCTCCAGGGAAGGGTTCGAGCAGTACTTC
TRBJ2-2,many,TRBV12-3/TRBV12-4,NA,CASPMGLANTGELFF,TGTGCCAGCCCTATGGGGCTAGCTAACACCGGGGAGCTGTTTTTT
TRBJ2-1,few,TRBV12-3/TRBV12-4,NA,CASSLGLGPLVHEQFF,TGTGCCAGCAGTTTGGGCTTAGGCCCCCTAGTCCATGAGCAGTTCTTC
TRBJ2-3,NA,TRBV7-6,NA,CASRVGSTTDTQYF,TGTGCCAGCAGGGTCGGCAGCACCACAGATACGCAGTATTTT
TRBJ2-4,NA,TRBV2,NA,CASSVSRTIQYF,TGTGCCAGCAGTGTGAGTAGAACGATTCAGTACTTC
TRBJ2-1,few,TRBV5-1,TRBD2,CASSLVSGGFYNEQFF,TGCGCCAGCAGCTTGGTTAGCGGGGGTTTCTACAATGAGCAGTTCTTC
TRBJ1-1,NA,TRBV10-3,NA,CAISEGSPNTEAFF,TGTGCCATCAGTGAGGGATCGCCGAACACTGAAGCTTTCTTT
TRBJ2-5,NA,TRBV4-1,TRBD1,CASSQPGTGVPQYF,TGCGCCAGCAGCCAGCCGGGGACAGGGGTACCCCAGTACTTC
TRBJ2-3,NA,TRBV5-5,TRBD2,CASSLQSGRESDTQYF,TGTGCCAGCAGCCTTCAAAGCGGGAGGGAGTCAGATACGCAGTATTTT
TRBJ2-7,NA,TRBV29-1,TRBD2,CSVEWTRIPYEQYF,TGCAGCGTTGAATGGACTAGGATTCCCTACGAGCAGTACTTC
TRBJ2-3,NA,TRBV20-1,NA,CSAKEAPDTQYF,TGCAGTGCTAAAGAAGCGCCAGATACGCAGTATTTT
TRBJ2-5,few,TRBV19,NA,CASSIDRGQETQYF,TGTGCCAGTAGTATAGATCGGGGACAAGAGACCCAGTACTTC
TRBJ2-7,NA,TRBV27,NA,CASSLLGGADPLFYEQYF,TGTGCCAGCAGTTTATTGGGGGGCGCTGACCCCCTATTCTACGAGCAGTACTTC
TRBJ2-5,many,TRBV18,TRBD1,CASSLRQGQETQYF,TGTGCCAGCAGTTTACGACAGGGCCAAGAGACCCAGTACTTC
TRBJ1-2,NA,TRBV5-1,NA,CASRRGMNGYTF,TGCGCCAGCAGAAGGGGGATGAATGGCTACACCTTC